This entry concerns a single T cell receptor (beta chain). Its specific antigen is unknown. Base qualities are not at hand, and no much larger clone is one base apart. This specimen belongs to a study of identical twins (dated by TCRdb to about 2016). Broadly, across the study: To test whether fetal clonotypes persist, this study deep-sequenced TCR alpha and beta repertoires from monozygotic twins, from unrelated adults of various ages, and from cord blood. Replicate twin experiments were performed at different times using different library preparation protocols to rule out contamination. Broad study findings and their caveats: Zero-insertion analyses could be partly confounded by invariant T cells such as MAIT and iNKT, although diverse VJ usage argued against such confounding for most clonotypes. Excess twin sharing in beta out-of-frame sequences was weaker because fewer shared sequences lowered the signal-to-noise ratio. Conclusions relied on cross-sectional statistical analysis, since the same donors could not be followed over many years. Out-of-frame TCR alpha sequences shared between twins showed an excess of low generation-probability sequences compared with coincidental sharing between unrelated individuals. Fewer insertions were carried by abundant cord blood beta clonotypes; a weaker similar trend was observed in young adult naive repertoires, while no such trend was observed in memory repertoires. Recombination models systematically underestimated out-of-frame TCR alpha sharing in monozygotic twins but agreed with sharing between unrelated individuals.

Library generation was performed with 5' RACE. TCRdb records Illumina HiSeq 2000 as the sequencer. Template switching added a universal primer binding site, and the final cDNA carried a unique molecular identifier that allowed TCR cDNA molecules to be counted accurately. Specific primers in the conserved constant-segment region were used to synthesize first-strand cDNA for the TCR alpha and beta chains. To control for contamination, every cDNA library carried two barcodes: a SMART-Mk sample barcode plus Illumina barcodes. TruSeq adapter sequences, together with Illumina sample barcodes, were added in two successive PCR steps. The Illumina HiSeq platform was used with custom primers to sequence TCR alpha and beta cDNA libraries. The study's own analysis went as follows. Unique molecular identifiers were extracted from raw reads with MiGEC, and CDR3 positions were determined with MiXCR. Recombination models were inferred per individual with the repgenHMM and IGoR tools using an EM algorithm. Shared clonotype analysis was performed with the tcR package in R, normalizing sharing by the product of cloneset sizes. Out-of-frame nonproductive sequences were analyzed to study raw recombination free of thymic and clonal selection effects. TCRdb reran the public reads through fastp at Q25 and MiXCR, keeping productive beta chains. Identical CDR3 protein sequences are pooled into one entry, listed with their most common genes and DNA. TCRdb assigned the V and J calls; the authors' analysis was not used. This sample is represented by 200,000 to 250,000 distinct CDR3 sequences; 5.5% to 7.5% of them were singletons. Approximately 15% of the sample is taken by the ten largest.

Only healthy Caucasian donors were included. Three pairs of female monozygotic twins, all aged roughly 18 to 29 years, made up the twin cohort. Positive isolation kits from Invitrogen were used to isolate CD4+ and CD8+ T cell populations. CDR1 MNHEY and CDR2 SMNVEV were looked up in the germline V gene (reference sequence). V drops 4 bases and J drops 5 bases, leaving 9 bases in between. Measured from the cysteine to the phenylalanine, the CDR3 is 13 residues long. The DNA shown is the 39-base CDR3, in frame from base 1. The same sample was also studied in work on T cells expressing NK-cell markers. That second publication adds: Three sorted T-cell subsets (CD3+CD56+NKG2C+, CD3+CD56+NKG2C- and CD3+CD56-NKG2C+) from 7 to 9 donors had their TCR beta-chain repertoires profiled. Of the eight sequenced donors, seven were found to be HCMV-seropositive and one was found to be HCMV-seronegative. To restrict sorting to alphabetaTCR-expressing T cells, an anti-gammadeltaTCR antibody was added in several experiments. In roughly 6 donors, the dominant CD3+CD56+NKG2C+ clonotypes were among the top 10 CD8+ clonotypes and accounted for about 1.0-7.5% of CD8+ T cells. Those dominant clonotypes were again the most abundant among CD3+CD56-NKG2C+ cells in a few donors, at roughly 25-60.1%. Whether the expanded NKG2C-expressing T cell clones were specific for HCMV antigens was left unclear. All eight donors whose samples were sequenced were randomly selected healthy volunteers, three of them men and five women. HCMV-specific IgG was detected in serum with a commercial ELISA kit to determine HCMV serostatus. MIGEC was used to demultiplex reads and group the reads by UMI, and MiTCR was used to assemble and quantify clonotypes. Only TCR cDNA sequences supported by at least two reads were kept to exclude erroneous sequences. The tcR package was used for downstream repertoire analysis, with clonotypes matched between fractions based on CDR3 nucleotide sequence plus V segment. VDJmatch was used to annotate antigen specificity against VDJdb, with one amino acid substitution in CDR3 permitted.

Rearrangement joined TRBV27 to TRBJ2-1; no confident D gene assignment can be made. The sequencing input was CD8+ T cells sorted from blood. This sequence originates from a woman aged 18-29 years in good health. The CDR3 reads CASSSDSNNEQFF. The sequenced DNA: TGTGCCAGCAGTTCGGATTCGAACAATGAGCAGTTCTTC.